The rows below give T cell receptor beta chains drawn from one sample of a study of blood T cell repertoires in COVID-19. Sequencing used immunoSEQ multiplex PCR; TCRdb keeps in-frame clones, though not all of them. In the table there are roughly 73,000 clones, approximately 90% of which are singletons. Input material: peripheral blood. The source of these receptors is a man in his 70s with active or convalescent COVID-19. The CDR3 runs from the conserved cysteine through the conserved F or W. A D gene is named only where the DNA matches it firmly. For some rows the clone size is stated as once, few or many, or as a class when expanded; others skip it.

>TRBV6-5|NA|TRBD1|TRBJ1-6
CASVGGHHNSPLHF
TGTGCCAGCGTAGGGGGCCACCATAATTCACCCCTCCACTTT
>TRBV5-1|NA|TRBD2|TRBJ2-7
CASSSRSGNDEQYF
TGCGCCAGCAGCTCTCGTAGCGGGAACGACGAGCAGTACTTC
>TRBV18|NA|NA|TRBJ2-4
CASSPGVAKNIQYF
TGTGCCAGCTCACCCGGGGTAGCCAAAAACATTCAGTACTTC
>TRBV10-3|NA|TRBD2|TRBJ2-3
CAISSGLGETDTQYF
TGTGCCATCAGTTCGGGACTAGGGGAGACAGATACGCAGTATTTT
>TRBV27|NA|TRBD1|TRBJ1-2
CASSLIGQGANYGYTF
TGTGCCAGCAGCTTAATAGGACAGGGGGCTAACTATGGCTACACCTTC
>TRBV19|few|TRBD1|TRBJ1-5
CASRDRGASNQPQHF
TGTGCCAGCCGGGACAGGGGCGCCAGCAATCAGCCCCAGCATTTT
>TRBV19|NA|NA|TRBJ2-2
CASRFGGSGTGELFF
TGTGCCAGTAGATTTGGGGGCAGCGGCACCGGGGAGCTGTTTTTT
>TRBV18|NA|TRBD2|TRBJ2-5
CASSGTSGANQETQYF
TGTGCCAGCTCAGGGACTAGCGGGGCGAACCAAGAGACCCAGTACTTC
>TRBV6-1|NA|NA|TRBJ1-1
CASSERRVVDTEAFF
TGTGCCAGCAGTGAACGCCGGGTAGTGGACACTGAAGCTTTCTTT
>TRBV11-3|NA|NA|TRBJ1-6
CASSFTGNSPLHF
TGTGCCAGCAGCTTTACAGGAAATTCACCCCTCCACTTT
>TRBV27|NA|TRBD2|TRBJ2-5
CASSLLGVASGSQYF
TGTGCCAGCAGTTTATTAGGCGTGGCTAGCGGGAGCCAGTACTTC
>TRBV3-1/TRBV3-2|NA|NA|TRBJ1-6
CASSQPRGVGEGNSPLHF
TGTGCCAGCAGCCAGCCCCGGGGGGTCGGGGAGGGGAATTCACCCCTCCACTTT
>TRBV5-8|NA|TRBD1|TRBJ1-6
CASSLTGGRLSPLHF
TGTGCCAGCAGCCTTACAGGGGGCAGGCTTTCACCCCTCCACTTT
>TRBV6-1|NA|TRBD1|TRBJ2-1
CASSGGTVSPYNEQFF
TGTGCCAGCAGTGGAGGGACAGTCTCCCCCTACAATGAGCAGTTCTTC
>TRBV5-1|NA|NA|TRBJ1-1
CASSLDGRGGNTEAFF
TGCGCCAGCAGCTTGGATGGGAGGGGCGGGAACACTGAAGCTTTCTTT
>TRBV6-5|NA|TRBD1|TRBJ1-4
CASSYNRGRTNEKLFF
TGTGCCAGCAGTTACAACAGGGGACGGACTAATGAAAAACTGTTTTTT
>TRBV29-1|few|TRBD2|TRBJ2-1
CSVLAGLAGPIYNEQFF
TGCAGCGTACTGGCCGGACTAGCGGGGCCGATATACAATGAGCAGTTCTTC
>TRBV5-1|few|TRBD2|TRBJ2-1
CASSPRVAGANEQFF
TGCGCCAGCAGCCCTCGGGTAGCGGGGGCCAATGAGCAGTTCTTC
>TRBV7-2|NA|NA|TRBJ2-2
CASSLAVTANTGELFF
TGTGCCAGCAGCTTAGCCGTGACAGCGAACACCGGGGAGCTGTTTTTT
>TRBV10-3|NA|NA|TRBJ2-1
CASLPVSGLYNEQFF
TGTGCCTCCCTCCCGGTAAGCGGCCTTTACAATGAGCAGTTCTTC
>TRBV5-4|NA|NA|TRBJ2-7
CASSLLREEQYF
TGTGCCAGCAGCTTGCTGAGGGAAGAGCAGTACTTC
>TRBV6-5|NA|NA|TRBJ2-2
CASSSLAETGELFF
TGTGCCAGCAGTTCGCTGGCCGAAACCGGGGAGCTGTTTTTT
>TRBV5-1|NA|NA|TRBJ1-2
CASSPDSLYGYTF
TGCGCCAGCAGCCCGGACAGCTTATATGGCTACACCTTC
>TRBV5-4|NA|TRBD2|TRBJ2-1
CASSLGLAGVEQFF
TGTGCCAGCAGCTTGGGGCTAGCGGGAGTAGAGCAGTTCTTC
>TRBV19|NA|NA|TRBJ2-7
CASSIVGGAYEQYF
TGTGCCAGTAGTATCGTCGGGGGTGCCTACGAGCAGTACTTC
>TRBV11-2|few|NA|TRBJ1-5
CASSLEVQGWPQHF
TGTGCCAGCAGCTTAGAGGTTCAGGGATGGCCCCAGCATTTT
>TRBV18|NA|NA|TRBJ1-3
CASSPGASGNTIYF
TGTGCCAGCTCACCGGGCGCCTCTGGAAACACCATATATTTT
>TRBV5-1|NA|NA|TRBJ1-3
CASSLSVNSGNTIYF
TGCGCCAGCAGCTTGTCAGTTAACTCTGGAAACACCATATATTTT
>TRBV2|few|TRBD1|TRBJ1-2
CASSALRTGGGYTF
TGTGCCAGCAGTGCCCTCCGGACAGGGGGCGGCTACACCTTC
>TRBV5-1|few|TRBD2|TRBJ2-5
CASSSTSAKETQYF
TGCGCCAGCAGCTCGACTAGCGCAAAAGAGACCCAGTACTTC
>TRBV18|NA|NA|TRBJ2-1
CASSPSGEQFF
TGTGCCAGCTCACCATCGGGTGAGCAGTTCTTC
>TRBV23-1|once|NA|TRBJ1-2
CASEATGRVTF
TGCGCCAGCGAGGCTACAGGGCGGGTCACCTTC
>TRBV5-1|NA|NA|TRBJ2-5
CASDSGSKETQYF
TGCGCCAGCGACTCTGGGAGTAAAGAGACCCAGTACTTC
>TRBV5-4|once|TRBD1|TRBJ1-1
CASSVGQLNTEAFF
TGTGCCAGCAGCGTGGGACAGTTGAACACTGAAGCTTTCTTT
>TRBV5-1|once|NA|TRBJ1-1
CASSLQGANTEVFF
TGCGCCAGCAGCTTGCAGGGCGCGAACACTGAAGTTTTCTTT
>TRBV19|NA|TRBD1|TRBJ1-2
CASQSDRVGANYGYTF
TGTGCCAGCCAGTCGGACAGGGTCGGAGCTAACTATGGCTACACCTTC
>TRBV7-9|few|TRBD1|TRBJ1-1
CASRQNRGAEAFF
TGTGCCAGCAGACAGAACAGGGGCGCCGAAGCTTTCTTT
>TRBV5-1|NA|TRBD1|TRBJ2-5
CASSLAGQGWGQETQYF
TGCGCCAGCAGCTTGGCGGGACAGGGTTGGGGCCAAGAGACCCAGTACTTC
>TRBV28|NA|NA|TRBJ1-2
CASSNIGYTF
TGTGCCAGCAGTAACATCGGCTACACCTTC
>TRBV19|NA|TRBD1|TRBJ1-6
CASRTGTGGSPLHF
TGTGCCAGTAGGACTGGGACAGGGGGTTCACCCCTCCACTTT
>TRBV6-5|NA|TRBD1|TRBJ1-1
CASRGTGLGEAFF
TGTGCCAGCAGAGGGACAGGTCTCGGTGAAGCTTTCTTT
>TRBV5-1|NA|NA|TRBJ2-3
CASSLGQDSTDTQYF
TGCGCCAGCAGCTTGGGACAAGACAGCACAGATACGCAGTATTTT
>TRBV5-6|NA|TRBD1|TRBJ2-1
CASSLLGIGDRLYNEQFF
TGTGCCAGCAGCTTGCTGGGAATTGGGGACAGACTTTACAATGAGCAGTTCTTC
>TRBV30|NA|TRBD1|TRBJ1-3
CAWSDDRARSGNTIYF
TGTGCCTGGAGTGACGACAGGGCTCGGTCTGGAAACACCATATATTTT
>TRBV2|NA|TRBD1|TRBJ2-2
CASSQTGPQNTGELFF
TGTGCCAGCAGCCAGACAGGGCCCCAGAACACCGGGGAGCTGTTTTTT
>TRBV4-2|NA|TRBD2|TRBJ2-7
CASSLGLAGTYEQYF
TGTGCCAGCAGCCTAGGACTAGCGGGGACCTACGAGCAGTACTTC
>TRBV6-4|NA|NA|TRBJ1-5
CASSYRLGQPQHF
TGTGCCAGCAGTTACCGTCTCGGTCAGCCCCAGCATTTT
>TRBV6-4|NA|TRBD2|TRBJ2-2
CASPPRTSGNTGELFF
TGTGCCAGCCCCCCCAGGACTAGCGGTAACACCGGGGAGCTGTTTTTT
>TRBV4-1|NA|NA|TRBJ2-1
CASSLVGAGYNEQFF
TGCGCCAGCAGCCTTGTGGGGGCGGGCTACAATGAGCAGTTCTTC
>TRBV7-2|NA|NA|TRBJ2-1
CASQRSSGDNEQFF
TGTGCCAGCCAGCGGAGCTCAGGCGACAATGAGCAGTTCTTC
>TRBV11-2|NA|TRBD2|TRBJ2-1
CATTLAGGRNEQFF
TGTGCCACCACCCTAGCGGGGGGTCGCAATGAGCAGTTCTTC
>TRBV5-1|NA|NA|TRBJ2-7
CASSLGAATSISYEQYF
TGCGCCAGCAGCTTGGGGGCTGCAACTAGTATTTCCTACGAGCAGTACTTC